A selection of T cell receptor beta chains follows, all from one sample in a study of blood T cell repertoires in COVID-19. Clones were read by immunoSEQ multiplex PCR, and TCRdb kept only the in-frame ones, dropping some. Of 250,000 to 300,000 clones listed, 85% to 90% are singletons. The specimen sequenced was peripheral blood. The origin of the receptors is a woman in her 30s with COVID-19, enrolled during active disease. CDR3s include the opening cysteine and the closing phenylalanine or tryptophan. D genes are given only for firm matches. Clone sizes are given selectively: once, few, many, or a class where the clone is expanded.

>TRBV27|NA|15|few|TRBJ1-2
CASSVGVDSPYGYTF
TGTGCCAGCAGTGTGGGGGTGGACAGTCCCTATGGCTACACCTTC
>TRBV2|TRBD1|14|NA|TRBJ2-1
CASLTLRTGGEQFF
TGTGCCAGCCTCACTCTAAGGACAGGGGGTGAGCAGTTCTTC
>TRBV18|NA|15|NA|TRBJ2-7
CASSPYATNSYEQYF
TGTGCCAGCTCACCTTATGCGACAAATTCCTACGAGCAGTACTTC
>TRBV6-4|TRBD1|14|many|TRBJ2-5
CASSYQAGGANQYF
TGTGCCAGCAGCTACCAAGCAGGGGGAGCGAACCAGTACTTC
>TRBV23-1|TRBD2|16|NA|TRBJ2-1
CASSRDLAGGDNEQFF
TGCGCCAGCAGCCGGGATCTAGCGGGGGGAGACAATGAGCAGTTCTTC
>TRBV12-3/TRBV12-4|NA|12|few|TRBJ1-5
CASSFRRQPQHF
TGTGCCAGCAGTTTCCGCCGGCAGCCCCAGCATTTT
>TRBV19|TRBD1|13|NA|TRBJ2-1
CASSGQGANEQFF
TGTGCCAGTAGTGGGCAGGGGGCGAATGAGCAGTTCTTC
>TRBV3-1/TRBV3-2|NA|15|NA|TRBJ2-7
CASSQDLVRRDEQYF
TGTGCCAGCAGCCAAGATCTAGTCCGGCGGGACGAGCAGTACTTC
>TRBV28|NA|16|NA|TRBJ1-6
CASSHPRDSYNSPLHF
TGTGCCAGCAGTCACCCCAGGGATTCCTATAATTCACCCCTCCACTTT
>TRBV5-1|NA|14|NA|TRBJ2-7
CASSLRSGLYEQYF
TGCGCCAGCAGCTTGCGTAGTGGGCTCTACGAGCAGTACTTC
>TRBV11-2|NA|15|NA|TRBJ2-3
CASSLRGYGVNTQYF
TGTGCCAGCAGCTTACGGGGTTACGGCGTAAATACGCAGTATTTT
>TRBV11-2|TRBD2|18|NA|TRBJ2-3
CASSLVGLGAGGGDTQYF
TGTGCCAGCAGCTTAGTAGGGTTAGGAGCGGGGGGCGGAGATACGCAGTATTTT
>TRBV7-9|NA|13|NA|TRBJ1-1
CASSLGQNTEAFF
TGTGCCAGCAGCTTGGGACAAAACACTGAAGCTTTCTTT
>TRBV3-1/TRBV3-2|NA|17|NA|TRBJ2-4
CASSQDPRRIAKNIQYF
TGTGCCAGCAGCCAAGATCCACGGCGGATAGCCAAAAACATTCAGTACTTC
>TRBV4-1|NA|14|NA|TRBJ1-1
CASSQAGEGTEAFF
TGCGCCAGCAGCCAAGCGGGGGAGGGCACTGAAGCTTTCTTT
>TRBV27|NA|15|NA|TRBJ1-3
CASSLQAGLGNTIYF
TGTGCCAGCAGTTTACAGGCAGGGCTCGGAAACACCATATATTTT
>TRBV6-5|NA|13|NA|TRBJ1-3
CASRRDLGNTIYF
TGTGCCAGCAGGAGGGATCTGGGAAACACCATATATTTT
>TRBV5-1|TRBD1|17|NA|TRBJ1-3
CASSLGQGAHSGNTIYF
TGCGCCAGCAGCTTGGGCCAGGGGGCTCACTCTGGAAACACCATATATTTT